The 5 T cell receptor beta chains given below trace back to one sample, sequenced in a study of technical replicates of blood from a handful of donors. Sequencing was performed with immunoSEQ multiplex PCR; in TCRdb, only in-frame clones are kept and a portion is missing. This sample yields tens of thousands of clones, of which around 96% are seen a single time; about 0.38% belongs to the top ten. The sample taken for sequencing was T cells isolated from PBMCs. The receptors stem from a human donor in good health.

This chain uses TRBV29-1 with TRBJ2-2; the match to TRBD2 covers 8 bases. This CDR3 comprises 16 residues. Germline V gives CDR1 SQVTM, CDR2 ANQGSEA. Trimming removed 5 bases from V and 0 bases from J; junction bases left unmatched: 8. The CDR3 bases are TGCAGCGTTAATCCGTACGGGAGGGCGAACACCGGGGAGCTGTTTTTT. Translating it yields CSVNPYGRANTGELFF.

The CDR3 reads CASSLYWGQGDGYTF. CDR3 bases: TGTGCCAGCAGTTTATATTGGGGACAGGGAGATGGCTACACCTTC. V gene TRBV28 combines with J gene TRBJ1-2; 9 nucleotides agree with TRBD1. Germline CDR1 MDHEN, CDR2 SYDVKM. The junction had 6 bases not matched to a gene; V was cut back by 1 base and J by 6 bases. The CDR3 totals 15 residues.

The gene calls are TRBV5-4 and TRBJ2-7; tentative D call: TRBD1 (6 bases). The CDR3 has 12 residues. Germline V gene lookup returns CDR1 SGHNT and CDR2 YYREEE (reference sequence). V lost 4 bases, J lost 6 bases, and 11 bases lay in between. Written as DNA, the CDR3 is TGTGCCAGCAGCAAACAGGGCAGCGAGCAGTACTTC. It is translated as CASSKQGSEQYF.

This chain connects TRBV19 to TRBJ1-1, with D perhaps matching TRBD1 (6 bases). Looked up from germline, CDR1 is LNHDA and CDR2 is SQIVND (reference sequence). V lost 5 bases and J 6 bases, leaving 16 bases between the germline ends. This CDR3 contains 14 residues. This chain's CDR3 is CASSVQGSKSEAFF. CDR3 bases: TGTGCCAGTAGTGTCCAGGGGAGTAAGTCTGAAGCTTTCTTT.

The V and J genes are TRBV7-9 and TRBJ1-3; D unclear. Trimming removed 3 bases from V and 0 bases from J, with 15 bases in between. From germline, CDR1 is SEHNR and CDR2 FQNEAQ (reference sequence). The CDR3 has 17 residues. In nucleotides, the CDR3 is TGTGCCAGCAGCTTTAGTTTTACGAGCGCCTCTGGAAACACCATATATTTT. It specifies CASSFSFTSASGNTIYF. Combining the CDR3 with reference TRBV7-9 and TRBJ1-3 gives the whole variable domain DTGVSQNPRHKITKRGQNVTFRCDPISEHNRLYWYRQTLGQGPEFLTYFQNEAQLEKSRLLSDRFSAERPKGSFSTLEIQRTEQGDSAMYLCASSFSFTSASGNTIYFGEGSWLTVV.